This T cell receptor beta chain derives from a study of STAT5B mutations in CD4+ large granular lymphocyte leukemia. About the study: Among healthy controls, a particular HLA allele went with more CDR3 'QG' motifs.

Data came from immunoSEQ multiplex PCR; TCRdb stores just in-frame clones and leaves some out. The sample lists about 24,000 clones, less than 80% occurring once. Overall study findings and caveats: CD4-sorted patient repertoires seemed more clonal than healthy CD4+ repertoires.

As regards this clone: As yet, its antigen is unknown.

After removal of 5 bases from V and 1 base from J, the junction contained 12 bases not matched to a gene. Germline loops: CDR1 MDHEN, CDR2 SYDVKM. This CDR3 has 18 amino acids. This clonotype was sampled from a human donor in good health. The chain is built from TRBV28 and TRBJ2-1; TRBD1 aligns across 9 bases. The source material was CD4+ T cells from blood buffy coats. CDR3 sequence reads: CASSTTRTGTGSYNEQFF. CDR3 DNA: TGTGCCAGCAGTACTACTCGAACCGGGACAGGGTCCTACAATGAGCAGTTCTTC.